The 22 T cell receptor beta chains in this list originate from one sample, sequenced in a study of T cell repertoires in cytomegalovirus infection. TCRdb ran MiXCR on the reads and lists one entry per CDR3 protein. The data contain roughly 230,000 distinct CDR3 sequences, over 20% of them singletons. Sequencing was carried out using CD8+ T cells from PBMCs. These TCRs come from a human donor in good health (CMV status not recorded). Some clones in this sample may be carry-over from other donors' samples.

This clonotype has only a few counts. The V call is TRBV7-9, the J call TRBJ2-1; possibly TRBD1 for D (6 bases). From germline, CDR1 is SEHNR and CDR2 FQNEAQ (reference sequence). The V gene lost 5 bases and the J gene lost 8 bases, with 22 bases spanning the gap. This CDR3 is 16 amino acids long. The CDR3 is CASSQITLRGRDEQFF. In nucleotides, the CDR3 is TGTGCCAGCAGCCAAATTACCCTCAGGGGCAGGGATGAGCAGTTCTTC.

The chain couples TRBV11-2 to TRBJ2-7; D is unresolved. The germline V gene encodes CDR1 SGHAT and CDR2 FQNNGV. Trimming took 0 bases from V and 7 from J, leaving 7 bases between them. CDR3 size: 12 residues. The CDR3 is CASSLDSVEQYF. CDR3 DNA: TGTGCCAGCAGCTTAGACTCAGTAGAGCAGTACTTC.

This chain links TRBV2 with TRBJ2-2; D is unclear. Germline V gives CDR1 SNHLY, CDR2 FYNNEI. Trimming took 0 bases from V and 5 from J, leaving 4 bases between them. There are 13 residues in the CDR3. The CDR3 sequence is CASSEALTGELFF. Here the CDR3 DNA reads TGTGCCAGCAGTGAAGCGCTTACCGGGGAGCTGTTTTTT.

This clonotype was counted at least ten times. The CDR3 region has the DNA TGTGCCAGCAGCTTAGCGCAAACAGGGGGCGCGGGTACTGAAGCTTTCTTT. It specifies CASSLAQTGGAGTEAFF. V and J are TRBV7-8 and TRBJ1-1; 9 bases are shared with TRBD1. Trimming at V came to 0 bases and at J to 5 bases, leaving 10 bases not matched to a gene. Germline V gene lookup returns CDR1 SGHVS and CDR2 FQNEAQ. The CDR3 runs to 17 residues.

This clonotype occurred many times. The chain uses TRBV9 and TRBJ1-1; perhaps TRBD1 as D (5 bases). Germline CDR1 SGDLS, CDR2 YYNGEE. The CDR3 is made up of 14 amino acids. Deletions cut 2 bases from V and 4 bases from J, with 12 bases between. The DNA for the CDR3 is TGTGCCAGCAGCGTGACCCAGGGAGGCACTGAAGCTTTCTTT. It is translated as CASSVTQGGTEAFF.

The V gene is TRBV11-2, the J gene TRBJ2-3; 8 bases are shared with TRBD2. V was clipped by 1 base and J by 0 bases; unmatched bases: 3. Germline CDR1 reads SGHAT; CDR2 reads FQNNGV. The CDR3 consists of 16 residues. CDR3 in amino acids: CASSLAIAGSTDTQYF. In nucleotides, the CDR3 is TGTGCCAGCAGCTTAGCCATAGCGGGAAGCACAGATACGCAGTATTTT.

The gene calls are TRBV19 and TRBJ2-1, with 11 bases lining up with TRBD2. The V segment lost 7 bases and the J segment 4 bases; nucleotides outside the gene matches: 6. The germline V gene encodes CDR1 LNHDA and CDR2 SQIVND (reference sequence). The CDR3 length is 15 residues. This CDR3 reads CASTSGTSGYNEQFF. The CDR3 nucleotides read TGTGCCAGTACTTCCGGGACTAGCGGTTACAATGAGCAGTTCTTC.

This clonotype was counted only a few times. The gene calls are TRBV19 and TRBJ1-1, with D possibly matching TRBD1 (6 bases). V was trimmed by 5 bases and J by 1 base, leaving 17 bases between them. The germline gives CDR1 LNHDA, CDR2 SQIVND (reference sequence). The CDR3 sequence is 16 residues long. Here the CDR3 reads CASSAGHLPQNTEAFF. CDR3 bases: TGTGCCAGTAGTGCGGGACATCTCCCCCAGAACACTGAAGCTTTCTTT.

The V and J genes are TRBV28 and TRBJ1-5; perhaps TRBD1 as D (5 bases). Germline CDR1 and CDR2: MDHEN and SYDVKM. The length of the CDR3 is 15 residues. The ends were cut back, 5 bases at V and 7 bases at J, with 18 bases in the middle. CDR3 sequence reads: CASSVHGGEDQPQHF. In nucleotides, the CDR3 is TGTGCCAGCAGTGTTCATGGAGGGGAAGACCAGCCCCAGCATTTT.

V usage is TRBV28 and J usage is TRBJ1-5; TRBD1 might be the D (5 bases). The CDR3 length is 15 residues. CDR1 is MDHEN, CDR2 SYDVKM, per germline. The V gene lost 8 bases and the J gene lost 0 bases, with 14 bases spanning the gap. In nucleotides, the CDR3 is TGTGCCAGCCGATTAGGGGTTATTAGCAATCAGCCCCAGCATTTT. Translated, it gives CASRLGVISNQPQHF. Using reference TRBV28 and TRBJ1-5 for the parts outside the CDR3, the full variable domain is DVKVTQSSRYLVKRTGEKVFLECVQDMDHENMFWYRQDPGLGLRLIYFSYDVKMKEKGDIPEGYSVSREKKERFSLILESASTNQTSMYLCASRLGVISNQPQHFGDGTRLSIL.

The table lists this clonotype with many counts. This chain uses TRBV7-2 with TRBJ2-1; TRBD2 agrees at 10 bases. Germline V gene sequence: CDR1 SGHTA, CDR2 FQGNSA. Trimming at V came to 5 bases and at J to 3 bases, leaving 7 bases not matched to a gene. The CDR3 runs 16 residues. The CDR3 reads CASSGSRTSGYNEQFF. Here the CDR3 DNA reads TGTGCCAGCAGCGGATCGCGGACTAGCGGCTACAATGAGCAGTTCTTC.

This clonotype was seen repeatedly, ten times or more. The chain is built from TRBV2 and TRBJ2-1; TRBD2 agrees at 7 bases. Germline V gene lookup returns CDR1 SNHLY and CDR2 FYNNEI. This CDR3 is built from 14 residues. Losses at the gene ends were 6 bases for V and 4 bases for J; bases not matched to a gene: 6. DNA for the CDR3: TGTGCCAGCAGCATGGGGACTATTTACAATGAGCAGTTCTTC. This gives the protein CASSMGTIYNEQFF.

This clonotype has only a few counts. The rearrangement links TRBV19 to TRBJ1-1, with D perhaps matching TRBD1 (5 bases). CDR3 length equals 13 residues. V gave up 4 bases and J gave up 4 bases, with 10 bases separating them. Germline V gene data show CDR1 as LNHDA and CDR2 as SQIVND (reference sequence). CDR3 amino acids: CASSTGSGTEAFF. DNA of the CDR3: TGTGCCAGTAGTACAGGGTCGGGCACTGAAGCTTTCTTT. Full variable domain (outside the CDR3, taken from reference TRBV19 and TRBJ1-1): DGGITQSPKYLFRKEGQNVTLSCEQNLNHDAMYWYRQDPGQGLRLIYYSQIVNDFQKGDIAEGYSVSREKKESFPLTVTSAQKNPTAFYLCASSTGSGTEAFFGQGTRLTVV.

The genes are TRBV3-1 and TRBJ2-7, with a tentative D call TRBD2 (5 bases). The CDR3 runs 13 residues. V was clipped by 3 bases and J by 3 bases, with 9 bases between them. Germline lookup yields CDR1 LGHDT and CDR2 YNNKEL (reference sequence). CDR3 protein: CASSHSGFYEQYF. CDR3 nucleotide sequence: TGTGCCAGCAGCCACTCGGGGTTCTACGAGCAGTACTTC.

The J gene is TRBJ1-2, the V gene TRBV20-1; maybe TRBD1 (5 bases). The CDR3 consists of 15 residues. V was cut by 5 bases and J by 1 base, with 17 bases left in between. Germline V lookup: CDR1 DFQATT, CDR2 SNEGSKA (reference sequence). The CDR3 sequence: CSARNEGTSNYGYTF. As DNA, the CDR3 is TGCAGTGCTCGTAACGAGGGGACCAGTAACTATGGCTACACCTTC.

This clonotype was observed a handful of times. The chain is built from TRBV20-1 and TRBJ2-1, with 9 bases that match TRBD2. Germline assignment: CDR1 DFQATT and CDR2 SNEGSKA (reference sequence). Trimming took 4 bases from V and 14 from J; bases not matched to a gene: 6. This CDR3 comprises 11 residues. CDR3 nucleotide sequence: TGCAGTGCTACCTCTAGCGGGGACGAGTTCTTC. This encodes CSATSSGDEFF.

This clonotype has more than one count but fewer than ten. The rearrangement joins TRBV6-8 to TRBJ2-5, with no clear D. CDR1 is MNHGY and CDR2 is SAAAGT in the germline V gene. This CDR3 has 13 amino acids. V lost 8 bases and J 1 base, leaving 11 bases between the germline ends. This CDR3 reads CASGVIGQETQYF. CDR3 in DNA: TGTGCCAGCGGGGTGATCGGCCAAGAGACCCAGTACTTC.

The V call is TRBV7-9, the J call TRBJ2-1; the D gene is possibly TRBD2 (6 bases). This CDR3 is built from 12 residues. CDR1 and CDR2 (germline): SEHNR, FQNEAQ (reference sequence). Trimming stripped 1 base from V and 8 bases from J, with 6 bases between. The CDR3 coding sequence is TGTGCCAGCAGCTTAGTAGCGGATGAGCAGTTCTTC. Translation gives CASSLVADEQFF.

This clonotype appeared many times. The V gene is TRBV19, the J gene TRBJ1-1; no reliable D call. The V gene's germline CDR1 is LNHDA and CDR2 SQIVND (reference sequence). This CDR3 comprises 12 residues. V gave up 3 bases and J gave up 6 bases, with 8 bases separating them. The CDR3 DNA is TGTGCCAGTAGTATCTTCGGGGCTGAAGCTTTCTTT. Encoded protein: CASSIFGAEAFF. Based on the CDR3 plus reference TRBV19 and TRBJ1-1, the full variable domain is DGGITQSPKYLFRKEGQNVTLSCEQNLNHDAMYWYRQDPGQGLRLIYYSQIVNDFQKGDIAEGYSVSREKKESFPLTVTSAQKNPTAFYLCASSIFGAEAFFGQGTRLTVV.

This clonotype was recorded at least ten times. CDR3 region: CASSESGIAEFQETQYF. The CDR3 bases are TGTGCCAGCAGTGAATCCGGTATCGCGGAATTCCAAGAGACCCAGTACTTC. This rearrangement joins TRBV25-1 to TRBJ2-5; D not resolved. Germline loops: CDR1 MGHDK, CDR2 SYGVNS. V was trimmed by 1 base and J by 1 base, leaving 16 bases between them. This CDR3 has 17 amino acids.

The rearrangement uses TRBV14 and TRBJ2-2; D call uncertain. CDR3 length: 13 residues. Germline CDR1 and CDR2: SGHDN and FVKESK. V gave up 2 bases and J gave up 4 bases, with 5 bases separating them. CDR3 residues: CASSQSSTGELFF. As DNA, the CDR3 is TGTGCCAGCAGCCAATCGTCCACCGGGGAGCTGTTTTTT.

This clonotype was recorded a few times. V gene TRBV29-1 combines with J gene TRBJ2-7; 8 positions agree with TRBD1. This CDR3 contains 15 residues. Trimming took 5 bases from V and 2 from J; bases not matched to a gene: 11. In germline, CDR1 is SQVTM, CDR2 ANQGSEA. CDR3 DNA: TGCAGCGTTTTTGGTCACCGGGACAGGCCCTACGAGCAGTACTTC. Translation gives CSVFGHRDRPYEQYF.